Given below is one TCR beta chain in context. What it binds is unknown. A deep-level run was used for the assay. Replicate sorted-subset PCRs were loaded with approximately 190 ng DNA, 31,000 or so T cell genomes. Source study methods: Junction-only immunoSEQ sequences carried no quality scores, so filtering differed. The data were produced by immunoSEQ multiplex PCR, yet TCRdb's version contains in-frame clones alone and is incomplete. The DNA was the basis for D and trimming; V, J and clone size are from that table. The table includes approximately 2.3 million clones, over 85% detected once. This specimen belongs to a study of shared clonotypes between healthy human individuals. V lost 7 bases, J lost 9 bases, and 5 bases stayed unmatched. From germline, CDR1 is MNHNY and CDR2 SVGAGI (reference sequence). The CDR3 covers 12 residues. The study's findings and limits: Sequencing depth was a factor that was expected to affect clonotype sharing among donors.

The sequenced material came from naive CD4+ T cells from PBMCs. As for subset: CD45RA+ positively selected. This receptor was identified in a man aged 18 to 30 in good health. Some clones in this sample may be carry-over from other donors' samples. This chain connects TRBV6-6 to TRBJ2-1, with TRBD1 identical over 8 bases. The CDR3 region is CASTIQGGEQFF. CDR3 DNA: TGTGCCAGCACAATACAGGGGGGTGAGCAGTTCTTC.